Below, one T cell receptor (beta chain) is given with its context. TCRdb's copy holds only in-frame clones and misses some; the assay was immunoSEQ multiplex PCR. The sample holds about 480,000 clones, roughly 89% seen once. Seattle's cohort entered during active infection and was followed longitudinally. This entry belongs to a study of blood T cell repertoires in COVID-19. Across the whole study: Specimens from acute and convalescent COVID-19 originated in the United States, Italy and Spain. Sample material is recorded as cDNA or gDNA derived from T cells, B-cell-depleted T cells, or PBMCs.

Germline CDR1 is GTSNPN and CDR2 is SVGIG (reference sequence). V was shortened by 5 bases and J by 4 bases, with 17 bases between the two germline ends. This CDR3 spans 14 amino acids. This TCR was sampled from a woman in her fifties or sixties with COVID-19, enrolled during active disease. This chain uses TRBV30 with TRBJ1-2; D perhaps matches TRBD1 (6 bases). Specimen: peripheral blood. CDR3 amino acids: CAWVRGGGFYGYTF. The CDR3 nucleotides are TGTGCCTGGGTGAGGGGGGGCGGGTTCTATGGCTACACCTTC.